The T cell receptor beta chain described here comes from a study of blood T cell repertoires in COVID-19. Only in-frame clones appear in the TCRdb table, and some are missing; sequencing was by immunoSEQ multiplex PCR. The repertoire holds about 130,000 clones, with 84% as singletons. The CDR3 covers 15 residues. Germline V lookup: CDR1 GTSNPN, CDR2 SVGIG (reference sequence). V was shortened by 2 bases and J by 0 bases, with 11 bases between the two germline ends. Specimen: peripheral blood. The gene calls are TRBV30 and TRBJ2-1; the D gene is possibly TRBD2 (5 bases). The receptor was isolated from a woman between 55 and 75 years old with acute or convalescent COVID-19. Written as DNA, the CDR3 is TGTGCCTGGAGTACCTTAGGGAGCTCCTACAATGAGCAGTTCTTC. This codes for CAWSTLGSSYNEQFF.